This TCR beta chain was retrieved from a study of vaccination effects on CD4 cells after COVID-19. Study in general: Two-dose BNT162b2 or mRNA-1273 vaccination was given to participants.

Before sequencing took place, the ViraFEST assay used viral peptide pools to expand antigen-specific CD4+ T cells. Following culture for roughly 10 days, CD4+ T cells were isolated. Testing of the vaccine recipients showed negative nucleocapsid antibodies and no prior SARS-CoV-2 infection. The V gene lost 3 bases and the J gene lost 6 bases, with 11 bases spanning the gap. This CDR3 has 14 amino acids. CDR1 is SEHNR and CDR2 is FQNEAQ in the germline V gene (reference sequence). Study-wide results and limits: Clonal contraction was marked in infection- and vaccine-induced clones late after vaccination. Common cold coronaviruses were cross-recognized by only 1 of 255 vaccine-induced clones in healthy vaccinees.

In regard to this clone: What it binds is not known.

Method: immunoSEQ multiplex PCR; TCRdb's copy keeps in-frame clones and lacks some. The sample carries over 60,000 clones, around 76% recorded once. The V and J genes are TRBV7-9 and TRBJ2-2; D not certain. The clonotype comes from a human donor who received a COVID-19 vaccine. Specimen: CD4+ T cells from PBMCs cultured with HCoV-NL63 spike peptides, collected before COVID-19 vaccination. The CDR3 region has the DNA TGTGCCAGCAGCTTCTCAGGCTCGGCCGGGGAGCTGTTTTTT. This translates into CASSFSGSAGELFF.